This T cell receptor (beta chain) is from a study of blood T cell repertoires in COVID-19. For the study at large: The analysed material was cDNA or gDNA that came from T cells, B-cell-depleted T cells, or PBMCs.

Assay used: immunoSEQ multiplex PCR; TCRdb lists only in-frame clones, some missing. The profile shows 200,000 to 250,000 clones, about 84% of them singletons. V was pared by 3 bases and J by 4 bases, with 16 bases between. There are 15 residues in the CDR3. Germline values: CDR1 SGHRS, CDR2 YFSETQ. The chain carries TRBV5-1 and TRBJ1-1; tentative D call: TRBD1 (5 bases). Sequenced material: peripheral blood. The TCR comes from a woman of 80 years or more with COVID-19, enrolled during active disease. The DNA of the CDR3 is TGCGCCAGCAGCTGGGCCGGAGGGGCTGGCACTGAAGCTTTCTTT. Translation: CASSWAGGAGTEAFF. Looking up the rest from reference TRBV5-1 and TRBJ1-1 gives the full variable domain: KAGVTQTPRYLIKTRGQQVTLSCSPISGHRSVSWYQQTPGQGLQFLFEYFSETQRNKGNFPGRFSGRQFSNSRSEMNVSTLELGDSALYLCASSWAGGAGTEAFFGQGTRLTVV.